This T cell receptor (beta chain) was retrieved from a study of CD8 T cells in Susac syndrome. Whole-study findings and limits: The TCR sequencing and HLA analysis in the study involved a relatively small number of individuals, as the study acknowledged.

Notes on this clonotype: Its antigen is unknown.

This CDR3 has 13 amino acids. Per germline, CDR1 SQVTM and CDR2 ANQGSEA. Trimming took 8 bases from V and 4 from J; bases not matched to a gene: 10. The RNA, 0.5 to 1 ug, was put through reverse transcription using random hexamers. A single record per CDR3 protein comes from TCRdb applying MiXCR to the immunoSEQ multiplex PCR reads. In the table there are about 150,000 distinct CDR3 sequences, approximately 94% of which are singletons. The sequence derives from a human donor with Susac syndrome. The sample taken for sequencing was CD4+ T cells from PBMCs. The chain is built from TRBV29-1 and TRBJ1-2, with TRBD1 matching 7 bases. The CDR3 nucleotides are TGCAGCATATTGATACAGGGGTTCTATGGCTACACCTTC. This translates into CSILIQGFYGYTF.